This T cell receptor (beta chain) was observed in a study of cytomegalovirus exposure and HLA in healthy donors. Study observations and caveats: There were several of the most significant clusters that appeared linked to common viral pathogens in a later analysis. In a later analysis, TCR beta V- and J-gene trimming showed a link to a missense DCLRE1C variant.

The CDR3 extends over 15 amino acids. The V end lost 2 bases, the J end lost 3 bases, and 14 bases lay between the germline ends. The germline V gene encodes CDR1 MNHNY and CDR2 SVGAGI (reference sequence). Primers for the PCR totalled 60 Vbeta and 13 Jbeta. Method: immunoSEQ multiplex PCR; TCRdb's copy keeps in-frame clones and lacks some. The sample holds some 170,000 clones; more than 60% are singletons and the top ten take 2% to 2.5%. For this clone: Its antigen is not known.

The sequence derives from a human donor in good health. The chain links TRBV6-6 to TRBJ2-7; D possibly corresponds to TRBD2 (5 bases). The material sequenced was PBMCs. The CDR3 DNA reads TGTGCCAGCAGTTACAATCCCGGGAAGGGCTACGAGCAGTACTTC. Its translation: CASSYNPGKGYEQYF.